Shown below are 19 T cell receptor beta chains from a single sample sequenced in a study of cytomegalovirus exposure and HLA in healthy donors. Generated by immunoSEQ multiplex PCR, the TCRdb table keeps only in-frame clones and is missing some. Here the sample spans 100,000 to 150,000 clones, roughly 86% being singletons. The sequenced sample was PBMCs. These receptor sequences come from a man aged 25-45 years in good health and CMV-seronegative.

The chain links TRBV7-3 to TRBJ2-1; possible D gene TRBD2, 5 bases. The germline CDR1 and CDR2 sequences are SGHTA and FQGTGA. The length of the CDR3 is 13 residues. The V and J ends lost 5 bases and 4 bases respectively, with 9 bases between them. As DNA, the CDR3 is TGTGCCAGCAGCCGAGGACTGTACAATGAGCAGTTCTTC. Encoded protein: CASSRGLYNEQFF.

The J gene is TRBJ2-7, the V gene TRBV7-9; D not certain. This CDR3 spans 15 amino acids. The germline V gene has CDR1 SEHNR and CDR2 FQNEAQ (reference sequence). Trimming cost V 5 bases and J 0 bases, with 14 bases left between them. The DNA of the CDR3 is TGTGCCAGCAGCCCGGCCCGTCGGAGCTCCTACGAGCAGTACTTC. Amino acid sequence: CASSPARRSSYEQYF. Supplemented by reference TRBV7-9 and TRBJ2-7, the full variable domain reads DTGVSQNPRHKITKRGQNVTFRCDPISEHNRLYWYRQTLGQGPEFLTYFQNEAQLEKSRLLSDRFSAERPKGSFSTLEIQRTEQGDSAMYLCASSPARRSSYEQYFGPGTRLTVT.

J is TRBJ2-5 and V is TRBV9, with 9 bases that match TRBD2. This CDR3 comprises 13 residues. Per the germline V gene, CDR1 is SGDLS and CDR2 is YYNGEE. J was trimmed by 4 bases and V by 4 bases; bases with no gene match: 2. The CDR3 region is CASSSGLAETQYF. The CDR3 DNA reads TGTGCCAGCAGCTCGGGACTAGCAGAGACCCAGTACTTC.

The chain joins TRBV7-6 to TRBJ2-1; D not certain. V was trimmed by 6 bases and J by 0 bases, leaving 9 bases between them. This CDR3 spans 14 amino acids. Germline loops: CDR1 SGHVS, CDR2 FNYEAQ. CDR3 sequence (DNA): TGTGCCAGCAGTCGTAGCCGCTCCTACAATGAGCAGTTCTTC. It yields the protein CASSRSRSYNEQFF. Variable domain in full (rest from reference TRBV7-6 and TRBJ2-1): GAGVSQSPRYKVTKRGQDVALRCDPISGHVSLYWYRQALGQGPEFLTYFNYEAQQDKSGLPNDRFSAERPEGSISTLTIQRTEQRDSAMYRCASSRSRSYNEQFFGPGTRLTVL.

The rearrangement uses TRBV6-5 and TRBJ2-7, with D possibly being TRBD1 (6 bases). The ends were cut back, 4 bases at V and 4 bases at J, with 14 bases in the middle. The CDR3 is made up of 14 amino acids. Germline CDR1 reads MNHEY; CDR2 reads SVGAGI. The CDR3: CASSSQGPTYEQYF. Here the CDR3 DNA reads TGTGCCAGCAGTTCCCAGGGGCCGACGTACGAGCAGTACTTC.

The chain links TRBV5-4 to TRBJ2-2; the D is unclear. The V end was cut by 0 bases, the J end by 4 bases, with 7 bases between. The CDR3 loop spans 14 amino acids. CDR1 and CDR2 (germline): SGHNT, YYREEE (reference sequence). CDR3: CASSLERLTGELFF. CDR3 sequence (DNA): TGTGCCAGCAGCTTGGAACGACTCACCGGGGAGCTGTTTTTT.

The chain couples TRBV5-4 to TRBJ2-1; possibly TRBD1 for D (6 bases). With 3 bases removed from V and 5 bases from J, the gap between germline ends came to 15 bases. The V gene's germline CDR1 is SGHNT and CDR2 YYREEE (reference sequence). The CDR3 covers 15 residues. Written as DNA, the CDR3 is TGTGCCAGCAGCTCCAAGGACAGAATAAACAATGAGCAGTTCTTC. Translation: CASSSKDRINNEQFF. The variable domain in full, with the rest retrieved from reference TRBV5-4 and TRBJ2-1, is ETGVTQSPTHLIKTRGQQVTLRCSSQSGHNTVSWYQQALGQGPQFIFQYYREEENGRGNFPPRFSGLQFPNYSSELNVNALELDDSALYLCASSSKDRINNEQFFGPGTRLTVL.

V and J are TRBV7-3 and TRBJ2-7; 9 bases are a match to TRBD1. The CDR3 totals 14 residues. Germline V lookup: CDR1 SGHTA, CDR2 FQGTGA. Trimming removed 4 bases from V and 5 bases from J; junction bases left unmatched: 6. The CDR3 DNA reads TGTGCCAGCAGCTCCCCGGGACAGGGTGACGAGCAGTACTTC. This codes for CASSSPGQGDEQYF.

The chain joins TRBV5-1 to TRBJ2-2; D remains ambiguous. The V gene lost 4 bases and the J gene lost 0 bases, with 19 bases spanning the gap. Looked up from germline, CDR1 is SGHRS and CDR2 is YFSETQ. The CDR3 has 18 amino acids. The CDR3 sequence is CASSEGLLTNTNTGELFF. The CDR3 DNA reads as TGCGCCAGCAGCGAAGGTCTACTAACCAACACGAACACCGGGGAGCTGTTTTTT.

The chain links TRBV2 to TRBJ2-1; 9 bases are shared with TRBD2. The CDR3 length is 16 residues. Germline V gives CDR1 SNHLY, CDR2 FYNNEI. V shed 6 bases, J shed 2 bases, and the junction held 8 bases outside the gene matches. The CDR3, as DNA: TGTGCCAGCAGGACGGATAGCGGGAGCACCTACAATGAGCAGTTCTTC. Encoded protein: CASRTDSGSTYNEQFF.

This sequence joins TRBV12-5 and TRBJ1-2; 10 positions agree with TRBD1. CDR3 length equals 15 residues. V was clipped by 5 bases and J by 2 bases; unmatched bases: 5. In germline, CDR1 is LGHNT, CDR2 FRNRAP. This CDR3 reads CASGAPDRGNYGYTF. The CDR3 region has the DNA TGTGCTAGTGGTGCGCCGGACAGGGGGAACTATGGCTACACCTTC.

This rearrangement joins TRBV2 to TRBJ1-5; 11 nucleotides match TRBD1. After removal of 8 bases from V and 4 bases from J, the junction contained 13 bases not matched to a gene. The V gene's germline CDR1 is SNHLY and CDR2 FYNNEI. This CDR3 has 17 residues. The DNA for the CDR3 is TGTGCCAGCTCAGGCAGTCGGGACAGGGGGTTGAATCAGCCCCAGCATTTT. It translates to CASSGSRDRGLNQPQHF.

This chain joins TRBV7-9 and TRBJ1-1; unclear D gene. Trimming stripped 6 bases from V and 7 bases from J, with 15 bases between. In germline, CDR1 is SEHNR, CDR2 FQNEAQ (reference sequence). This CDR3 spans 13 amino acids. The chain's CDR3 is CASRASSSGEAFF. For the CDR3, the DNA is TGTGCCAGCAGAGCTTCTTCATCGGGTGAAGCTTTCTTT.

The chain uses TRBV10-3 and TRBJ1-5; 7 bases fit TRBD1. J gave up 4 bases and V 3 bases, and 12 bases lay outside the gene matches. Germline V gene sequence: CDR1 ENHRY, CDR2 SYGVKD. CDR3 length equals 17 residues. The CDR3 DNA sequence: TGTGCCATCAGTGATTCCTCGCATGGGACAGCGAATCAGCCCCAGCATTTT. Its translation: CAISDSSHGTANQPQHF.

Here the CDR3 DNA reads TGCGCCAGCAGCTTGGAGACTGCTTCTTCGCAGTATTTT. It yields the protein CASSLETASSQYF. V is TRBV5-1 and J is TRBJ2-3; D uncertain. The CDR3 is 13 residues long. The ends were cut back, 0 bases at V and 10 bases at J, with 12 bases in the middle. The V gene's germline CDR1 is SGHRS and CDR2 YFSETQ.

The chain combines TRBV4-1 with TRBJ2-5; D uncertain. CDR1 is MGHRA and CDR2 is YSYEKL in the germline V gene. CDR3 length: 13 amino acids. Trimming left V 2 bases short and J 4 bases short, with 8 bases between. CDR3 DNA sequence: TGCGCCAGCAGCCAACTCCTAGGAGAGACCCAGTACTTC. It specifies CASSQLLGETQYF.

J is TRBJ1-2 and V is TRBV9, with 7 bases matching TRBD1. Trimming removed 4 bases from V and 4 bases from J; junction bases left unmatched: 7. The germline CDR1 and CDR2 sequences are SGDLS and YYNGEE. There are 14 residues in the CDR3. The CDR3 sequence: CASSPDRPSYGYTF. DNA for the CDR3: TGTGCCAGCAGCCCGGACAGGCCTTCCTATGGCTACACCTTC.

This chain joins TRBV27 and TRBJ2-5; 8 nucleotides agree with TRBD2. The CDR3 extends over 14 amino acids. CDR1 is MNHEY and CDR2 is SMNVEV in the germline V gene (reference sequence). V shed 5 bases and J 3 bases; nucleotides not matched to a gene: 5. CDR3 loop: CASSPYSGEETQYF. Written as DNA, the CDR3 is TGTGCCAGCAGTCCATATAGCGGGGAAGAGACCCAGTACTTC.

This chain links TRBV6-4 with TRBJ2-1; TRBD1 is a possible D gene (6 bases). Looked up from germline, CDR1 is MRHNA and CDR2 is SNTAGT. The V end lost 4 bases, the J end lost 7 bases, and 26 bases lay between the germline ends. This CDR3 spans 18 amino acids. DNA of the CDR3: TGTGCCAGCAGTGCGATACAGGGAAAATTTACCGACGGGAATGAGCAGTTCTTC. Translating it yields CASSAIQGKFTDGNEQFF.